This T cell receptor beta chain was retrieved from a study of cytomegalovirus exposure and HLA in healthy donors. Germline V lookup: CDR1 SQVTM, CDR2 ANQGSEA. CDR3 length: 11 residues. Trimming took 7 bases from V and 4 from J, leaving 11 bases between them. Researchers ran the PCR with 60 Vbeta and 13 Jbeta primers. The data were produced by immunoSEQ multiplex PCR, yet TCRdb's version contains in-frame clones alone and is incomplete. The table shows around 200,000 clones, with 80% occurring only once. The source of this sequence is a boy under 18 in good health and CMV-seronegative. The chain is built from TRBV29-1 and TRBJ2-7, with D uncertain. The source material was PBMCs. The CDR3 is CSALGAYEQYF. CDR3 sequence (DNA): TGCAGCGCCCTCGGTGCGTACGAGCAGTACTTC.